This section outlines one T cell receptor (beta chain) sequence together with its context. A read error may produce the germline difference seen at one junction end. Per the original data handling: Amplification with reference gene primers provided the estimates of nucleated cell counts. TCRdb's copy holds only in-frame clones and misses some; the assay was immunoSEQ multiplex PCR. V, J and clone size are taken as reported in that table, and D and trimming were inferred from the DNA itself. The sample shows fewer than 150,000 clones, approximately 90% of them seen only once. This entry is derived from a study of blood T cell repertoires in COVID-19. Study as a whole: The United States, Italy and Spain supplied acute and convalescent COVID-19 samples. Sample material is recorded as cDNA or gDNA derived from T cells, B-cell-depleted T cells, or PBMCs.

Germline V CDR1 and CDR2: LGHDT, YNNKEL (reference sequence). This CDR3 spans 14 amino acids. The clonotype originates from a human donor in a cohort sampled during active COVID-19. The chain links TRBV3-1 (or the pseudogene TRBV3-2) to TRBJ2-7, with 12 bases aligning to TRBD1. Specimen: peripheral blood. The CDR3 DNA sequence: TGTGCCAGCAGCCCCGGGACAGGGGGCGAGCACGCGAACTTC. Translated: CASSPGTGGEHANF.